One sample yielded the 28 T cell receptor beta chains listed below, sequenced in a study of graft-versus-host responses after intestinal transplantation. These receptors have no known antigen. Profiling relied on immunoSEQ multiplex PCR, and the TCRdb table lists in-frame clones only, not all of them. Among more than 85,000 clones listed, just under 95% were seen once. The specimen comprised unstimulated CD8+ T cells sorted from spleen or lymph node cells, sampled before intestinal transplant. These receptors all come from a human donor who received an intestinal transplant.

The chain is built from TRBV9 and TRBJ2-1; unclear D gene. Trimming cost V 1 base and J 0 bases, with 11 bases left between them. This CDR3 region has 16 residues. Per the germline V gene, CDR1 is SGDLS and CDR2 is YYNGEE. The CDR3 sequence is CASSVTPISSYNEQFF. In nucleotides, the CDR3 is TGTGCCAGCAGCGTAACCCCTATAAGCTCCTACAATGAGCAGTTCTTC. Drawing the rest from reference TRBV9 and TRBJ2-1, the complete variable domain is DSGVTQTPKHLITATGQRVTLRCSPRSGDLSVYWYQQSLDQGLQFLIQYYNGEERAKGNILERFSAQQFPDLHSELNLSSLELGDSALYFCASSVTPISSYNEQFFGPGTRLTVL.

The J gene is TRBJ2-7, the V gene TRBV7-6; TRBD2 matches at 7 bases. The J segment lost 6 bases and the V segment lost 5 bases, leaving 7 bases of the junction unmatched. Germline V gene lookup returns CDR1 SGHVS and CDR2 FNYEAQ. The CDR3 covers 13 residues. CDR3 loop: CASSREAGREQYF. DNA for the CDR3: TGTGCCAGCAGCCGGGAGGCCGGTCGCGAGCAGTACTTC.

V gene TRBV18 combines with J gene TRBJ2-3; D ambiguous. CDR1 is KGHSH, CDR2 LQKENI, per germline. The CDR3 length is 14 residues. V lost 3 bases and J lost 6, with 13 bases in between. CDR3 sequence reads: CASSPVRQWDTQYF. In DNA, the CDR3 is TGTGCCAGCTCACCGGTTAGGCAATGGGATACGCAGTATTTT.

CDR3 loop: CASSFRGPQYEQYF. For the CDR3, the DNA is TGTGCCAGCAGTTTCCGGGGACCTCAATACGAGCAGTACTTC. The chain recombines TRBV28 with TRBJ2-7, with D perhaps TRBD1 or TRBD2 (5 bases each). Per the germline V gene, CDR1 is MDHEN and CDR2 is SYDVKM. The CDR3 contains 14 residues. Trimming left V 3 bases short and J 4 bases short, with 13 bases between. The complete variable domain, with remaining parts taken from reference TRBV28 and TRBJ2-7, reads DVKVTQSSRYLVKRTGEKVFLECVQDMDHENMFWYRQDPGLGLRLIYFSYDVKMKEKGDIPEGYSVSREKKERFSLILESASTNQTSMYLCASSFRGPQYEQYFGPGTRLTVT.

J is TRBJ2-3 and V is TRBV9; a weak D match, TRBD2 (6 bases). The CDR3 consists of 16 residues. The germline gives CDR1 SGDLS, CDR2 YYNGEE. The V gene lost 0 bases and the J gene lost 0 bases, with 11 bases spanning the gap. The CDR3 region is CASSVVGGESTDTQYF. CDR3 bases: TGTGCCAGCAGCGTAGTGGGCGGGGAAAGCACAGATACGCAGTATTTT.

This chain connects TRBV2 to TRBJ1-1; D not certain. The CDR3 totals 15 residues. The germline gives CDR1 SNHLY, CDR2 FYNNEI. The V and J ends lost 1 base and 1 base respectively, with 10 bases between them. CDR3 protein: CASSEGYGTNTEAFF. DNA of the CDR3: TGTGCCAGCAGTGAAGGATACGGAACGAACACTGAAGCTTTCTTT.

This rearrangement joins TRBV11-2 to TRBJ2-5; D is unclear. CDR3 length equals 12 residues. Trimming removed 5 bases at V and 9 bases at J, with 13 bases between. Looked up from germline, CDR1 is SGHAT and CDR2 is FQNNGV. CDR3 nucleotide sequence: TGTGCCAGCAGCCTCAGTACGTCGGCCCAGTACTTC. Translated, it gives CASSLSTSAQYF.

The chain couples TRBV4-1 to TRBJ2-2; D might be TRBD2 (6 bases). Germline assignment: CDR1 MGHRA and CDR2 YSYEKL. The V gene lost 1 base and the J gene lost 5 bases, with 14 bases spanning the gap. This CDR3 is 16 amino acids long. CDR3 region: CASSQGKRAGTGELFF. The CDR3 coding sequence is TGCGCCAGCAGCCAAGGAAAGCGGGCGGGAACCGGGGAGCTGTTTTTT.

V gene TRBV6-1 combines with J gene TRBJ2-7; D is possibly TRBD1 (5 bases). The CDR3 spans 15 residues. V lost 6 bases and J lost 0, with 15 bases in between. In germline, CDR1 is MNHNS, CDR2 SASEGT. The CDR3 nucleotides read TGTGCCAGCAGCGACGTAGGGCAGGGCTCCTACGAGCAGTACTTC. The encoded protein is CASSDVGQGSYEQYF.

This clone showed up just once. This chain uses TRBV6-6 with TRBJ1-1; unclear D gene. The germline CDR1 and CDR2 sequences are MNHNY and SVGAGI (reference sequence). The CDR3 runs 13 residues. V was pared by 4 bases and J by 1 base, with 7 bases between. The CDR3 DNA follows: TGTGCCAGCAGTTTTAGACAGAACACTGAAGCTTTCTTT. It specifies CASSFRQNTEAFF.

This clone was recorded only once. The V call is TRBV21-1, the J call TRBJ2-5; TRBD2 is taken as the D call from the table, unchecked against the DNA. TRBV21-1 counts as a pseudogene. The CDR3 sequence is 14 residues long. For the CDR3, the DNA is TGTGCCAGCAGCAAAGGACTAGCCGCGGAGACCCAGTACTTC. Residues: CASSKGLAAETQYF.

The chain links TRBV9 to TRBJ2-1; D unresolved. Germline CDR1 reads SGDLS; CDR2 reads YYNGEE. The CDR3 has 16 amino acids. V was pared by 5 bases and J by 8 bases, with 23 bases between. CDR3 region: CASRRGVRTGDDEQFF. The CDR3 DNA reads TGTGCCAGCAGACGTGGGGTACGCACCGGCGATGATGAGCAGTTCTTC.

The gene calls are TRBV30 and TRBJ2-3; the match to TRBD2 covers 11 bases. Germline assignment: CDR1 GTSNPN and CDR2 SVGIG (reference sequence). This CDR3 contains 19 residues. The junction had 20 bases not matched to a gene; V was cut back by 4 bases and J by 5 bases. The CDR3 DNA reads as TGTGCCTGGACCTCGCTAGGACTAGCGGGCACCCGACCTCTAGATACGCAGTATTTT. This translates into CAWTSLGLAGTRPLDTQYF.

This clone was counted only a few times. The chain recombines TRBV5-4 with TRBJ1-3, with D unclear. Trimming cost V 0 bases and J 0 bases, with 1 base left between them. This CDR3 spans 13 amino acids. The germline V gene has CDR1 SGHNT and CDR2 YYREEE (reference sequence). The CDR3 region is CASSLGSGNTIYF. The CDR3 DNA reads TGTGCCAGCAGCTTGGGCTCTGGAAACACCATATATTTT.

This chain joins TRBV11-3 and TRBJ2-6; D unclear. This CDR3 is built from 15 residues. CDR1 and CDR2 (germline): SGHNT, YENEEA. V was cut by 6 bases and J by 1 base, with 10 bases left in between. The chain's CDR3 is CASRVYRSGANVLTF. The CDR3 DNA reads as TGTGCCAGCAGGGTTTACAGATCTGGGGCCAACGTCCTGACTTTC.

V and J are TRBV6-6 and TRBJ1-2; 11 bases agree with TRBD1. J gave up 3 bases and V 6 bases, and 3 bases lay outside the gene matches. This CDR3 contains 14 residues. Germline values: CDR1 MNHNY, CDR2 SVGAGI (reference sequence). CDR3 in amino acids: CASRSGQGDYGYTF. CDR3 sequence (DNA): TGTGCCAGCAGATCGGGACAGGGGGACTATGGCTACACCTTC.

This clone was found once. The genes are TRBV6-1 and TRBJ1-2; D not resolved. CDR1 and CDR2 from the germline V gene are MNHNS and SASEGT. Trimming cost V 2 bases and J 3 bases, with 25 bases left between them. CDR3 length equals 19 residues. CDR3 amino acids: CASSEMAPIIRHRDYGYTF. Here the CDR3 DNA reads TGTGCCAGCAGTGAAATGGCCCCAATAATAAGGCACCGGGACTATGGCTACACCTTC.

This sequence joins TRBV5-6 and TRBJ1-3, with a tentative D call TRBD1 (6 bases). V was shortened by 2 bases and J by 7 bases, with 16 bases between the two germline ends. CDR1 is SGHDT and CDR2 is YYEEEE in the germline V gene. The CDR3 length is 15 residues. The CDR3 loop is CASSFGQLFSNTIYF. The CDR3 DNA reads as TGTGCCAGCAGCTTTGGACAGCTTTTTAGTAACACCATATATTTT. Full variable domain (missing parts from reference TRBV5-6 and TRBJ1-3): DAGVTQSPTHLIKTRGQQVTLRCSPKSGHDTVSWYQQALGQGPQFIFQYYEEEERQRGNFPDRFSGHQFPNYSSELNVNALLLGDSALYLCASSFGQLFSNTIYFGEGSWLTVV.

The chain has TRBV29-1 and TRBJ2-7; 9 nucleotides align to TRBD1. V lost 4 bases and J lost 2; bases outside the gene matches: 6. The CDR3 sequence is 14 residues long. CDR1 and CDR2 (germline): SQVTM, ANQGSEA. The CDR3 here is CSVGLGQGPYEQYF. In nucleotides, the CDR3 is TGCAGCGTTGGCCTGGGACAGGGCCCCTACGAGCAGTACTTC.

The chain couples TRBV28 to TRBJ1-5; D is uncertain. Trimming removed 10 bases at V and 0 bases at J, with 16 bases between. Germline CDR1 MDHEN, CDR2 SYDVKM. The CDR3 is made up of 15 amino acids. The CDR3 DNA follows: TGTGCCACTTCAGTGGTACAGAATAGCAATCAGCCCCAGCATTTT. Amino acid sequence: CATSVVQNSNQPQHF.

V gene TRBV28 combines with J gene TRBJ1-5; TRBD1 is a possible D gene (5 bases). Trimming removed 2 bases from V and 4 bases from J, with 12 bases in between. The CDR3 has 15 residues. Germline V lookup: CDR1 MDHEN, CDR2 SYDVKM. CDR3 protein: CASSLQGLGNQPQHF. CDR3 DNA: TGTGCCAGCAGTTTACAGGGTTTAGGGAATCAGCCCCAGCATTTT.

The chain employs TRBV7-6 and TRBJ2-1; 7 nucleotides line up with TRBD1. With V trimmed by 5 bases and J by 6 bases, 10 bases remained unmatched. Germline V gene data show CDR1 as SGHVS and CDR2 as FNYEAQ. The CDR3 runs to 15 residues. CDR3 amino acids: CASSLIQGRGNEQFF. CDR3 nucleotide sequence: TGTGCCAGCAGCCTCATACAGGGGCGCGGCAATGAGCAGTTCTTC.

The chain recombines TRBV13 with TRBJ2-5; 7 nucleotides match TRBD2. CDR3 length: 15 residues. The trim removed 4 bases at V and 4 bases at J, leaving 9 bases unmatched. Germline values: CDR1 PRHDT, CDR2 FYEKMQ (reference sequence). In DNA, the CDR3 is TGTGCCAGCAGCTCCGGACGCGGGAGTGGAGAGACCCAGTACTTC. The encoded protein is CASSSGRGSGETQYF.

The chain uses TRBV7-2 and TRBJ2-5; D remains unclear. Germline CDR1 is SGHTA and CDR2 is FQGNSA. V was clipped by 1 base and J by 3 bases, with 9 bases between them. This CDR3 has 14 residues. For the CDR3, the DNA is TGTGCCAGCAGCTTAGGGCGGACCAAAGAGACCCAGTACTTC. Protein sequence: CASSLGRTKETQYF. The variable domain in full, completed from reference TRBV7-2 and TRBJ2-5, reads GAGVSQSPSNKVTEKGKDVELRCDPISGHTALYWYRQSLGQGLEFLIYFQGNSAPDKSGLPSDRFSAERTGGSVSTLTIQRTQQEDSAVYLCASSLGRTKETQYFGPGTRLLVL.

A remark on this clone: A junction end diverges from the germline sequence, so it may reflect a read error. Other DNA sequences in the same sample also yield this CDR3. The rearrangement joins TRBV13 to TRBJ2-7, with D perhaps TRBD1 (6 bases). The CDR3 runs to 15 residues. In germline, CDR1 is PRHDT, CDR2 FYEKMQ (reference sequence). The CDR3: CASGSRGEGSYEQYF. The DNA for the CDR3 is TGTGCCAGCGGGTCCAGGGGAGAGGGATCCTATGAGCAGTACTTC.

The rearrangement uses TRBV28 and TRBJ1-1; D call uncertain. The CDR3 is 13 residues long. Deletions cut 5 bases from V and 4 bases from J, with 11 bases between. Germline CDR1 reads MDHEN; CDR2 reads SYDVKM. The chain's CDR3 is CASSPFGLTEAFF. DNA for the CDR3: TGTGCCAGCAGTCCTTTTGGGCTCACTGAAGCTTTCTTT.

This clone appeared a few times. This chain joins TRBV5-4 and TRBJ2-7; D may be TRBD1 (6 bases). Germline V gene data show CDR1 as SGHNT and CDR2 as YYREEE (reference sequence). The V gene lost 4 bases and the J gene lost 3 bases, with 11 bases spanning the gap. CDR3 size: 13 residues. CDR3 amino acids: CASSLGQSYEQYF. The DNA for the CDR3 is TGTGCCAGCAGCCTCGGACAGAGCTACGAGCAGTACTTC.

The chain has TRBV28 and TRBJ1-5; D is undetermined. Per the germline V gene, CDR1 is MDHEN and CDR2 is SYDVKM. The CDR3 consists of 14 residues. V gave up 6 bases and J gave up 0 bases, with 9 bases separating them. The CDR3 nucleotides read TGTGCCAGCAGCTGGTGGGGTAGCAATCAGCCCCAGCATTTT. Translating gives CASSWWGSNQPQHF. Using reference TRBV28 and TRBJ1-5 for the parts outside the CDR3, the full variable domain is DVKVTQSSRYLVKRTGEKVFLECVQDMDHENMFWYRQDPGLGLRLIYFSYDVKMKEKGDIPEGYSVSREKKERFSLILESASTNQTSMYLCASSWWGSNQPQHFGDGTRLSIL.